A single sample gave rise to the 28 T cell receptor beta chains below, sequenced in a study of OX40 agonist ivuxolimab in advanced cancers. Sequenced by immunoSEQ multiplex PCR; TCRdb stores in-frame clones only, minus some. The repertoire holds fewer than 85,000 clones, with nearly 90% as singletons. This specimen was CD4+ or CD8+ T cells sorted from blood, taken in a trial of the OX40 agonist ivuxolimab. Every receptor here comes from an adult with an advanced solid tumor such as melanoma, head and neck, liver or kidney cancer.

The V and J genes are TRBV7-9 and TRBJ2-5, with D possibly TRBD1 on 5 matching bases. The CDR3 length is 13 residues. Germline CDR1 SEHNR, CDR2 FQNEAQ (reference sequence). V was trimmed by 5 bases and J by 4 bases, leaving 11 bases between them. DNA for the CDR3: TGTGCCAGCAGCGCGTCCCAGGGAGAGACCCAGTACTTC. It codes for CASSASQGETQYF.

The chain links TRBV6-1 to TRBJ1-4; weak D call: TRBD1 (5 bases). This CDR3 is 15 amino acids long. Germline CDR1 and CDR2: MNHNS and SASEGT. Between the trimmed V and J ends, which lost 1 base and 11 bases, there was a span of 17 bases. CDR3 protein: CASSEVGGGSEKLFF. CDR3 DNA sequence: TGTGCCAGCAGTGAAGTGGGGGGAGGGTCGGAGAAACTGTTTTTT.

The rearrangement uses TRBV28 and TRBJ1-1; TRBD1 aligns across 7 bases. Germline V gene lookup returns CDR1 MDHEN and CDR2 SYDVKM. The CDR3 extends over 10 amino acids. The CDR3 DNA sequence: TGTGGGGCAGGGGGCACTGAAGCTTTCTTT. Translation: CGAGGTEAFF.

This clone was seen only a few times. CDR3 region: CATGTRYTGELFF. The CDR3 region has the DNA TGTGCCACCGGGACCAGATACACCGGGGAGCTGTTTTTT. The V call is TRBV15, the J call TRBJ2-2, with D perhaps matching TRBD1 or TRBD2 (5 bases each). Trimming took 8 bases from V and 3 from J, leaving 10 bases between them. CDR1 is LNHNV and CDR2 is YYDKDF in the germline V gene (reference sequence). The CDR3 loop spans 13 amino acids.

This clone was seen just once. The gene calls are TRBV2 and TRBJ2-7, with 9 positions matching TRBD2. Germline lookup yields CDR1 SNHLY and CDR2 FYNNEI. V was pared by 7 bases and J by 2 bases, with 6 bases of the junction left unmatched. The CDR3 has 14 residues. The CDR3 loop is CASMTSGGTYEQYF. CDR3 bases: TGTGCCAGCATGACTAGCGGAGGCACCTACGAGCAGTACTTC.

The V gene is TRBV5-4, the J gene TRBJ1-1, with no clear D. The CDR3 totals 12 residues. V lost 1 base and J 0 bases, leaving 1 base between the germline ends. Germline V gene lookup returns CDR1 SGHNT and CDR2 YYREEE (reference sequence). This CDR3 reads CASSLLNTEAFF. CDR3 in DNA: TGTGCCAGCAGCTTGTTGAACACTGAAGCTTTCTTT.

The DNA for the CDR3 is TGTGCCAGCAGCTCCGGGATCGCCGGAGAGCAGTTCTTC. Its translation: CASSSGIAGEQFF. The chain uses TRBV11-1 and TRBJ2-1; D is possibly TRBD2 (5 bases). CDR1 and CDR2 from the germline V gene are SGHAT and FQDESV (reference sequence). The CDR3 runs 13 residues. The germline V and J ends were trimmed by 4 bases and 10 bases, with 14 bases remaining between them.

The rearrangement joins TRBV6-4 to TRBJ2-1; a weak D match, TRBD1 (6 bases). The germline CDR1 and CDR2 sequences are MRHNA and SNTAGT. This CDR3 region has 14 residues. V lost 5 bases to trimming and J lost 6 bases, with 14 bases between them. This chain's CDR3 is CASSPTGRGNEQFF. The DNA for the CDR3 is TGTGCCAGCAGTCCCACGGGCAGGGGCAATGAGCAGTTCTTC.

The chain uses TRBV28 and TRBJ1-5; no clear D. This CDR3 comprises 13 residues. Per germline, CDR1 MDHEN and CDR2 SYDVKM. V lost 10 bases to trimming and J lost 5 bases, with 15 bases between them. The CDR3: CATLLTLDQPQHF. CDR3 DNA: TGTGCCACTCTTCTTACGCTCGATCAGCCCCAGCATTTT.

The chain couples TRBV5-1 to TRBJ2-7; perhaps TRBD2 as D (7 bases). The CDR3 is made up of 15 amino acids. Looked up from germline, CDR1 is SGHRS and CDR2 is YFSETQ. V was pared by 2 bases and J by 7 bases, with 19 bases between. The CDR3 DNA follows: TGCGCCAGCAGCTTAGGGGGAGGGACCCCCTCGGAGCAGTACTTC. As protein: CASSLGGGTPSEQYF. Using reference TRBV5-1 and TRBJ2-7 for the parts outside the CDR3, the full variable domain is KAGVTQTPRYLIKTRGQQVTLSCSPISGHRSVSWYQQTPGQGLQFLFEYFSETQRNKGNFPGRFSGRQFSNSRSEMNVSTLELGDSALYLCASSLGGGTPSEQYFGPGTRLTVT.

J is TRBJ1-4 and V is TRBV5-6; TRBD1 matches at 9 bases. This CDR3 has 15 amino acids. Trimming cost V 4 bases and J 6 bases; bases outside gene matches: 7. CDR1 and CDR2 from the germline V gene are SGHDT and YYEEEE. This CDR3 is CASSIGGQGYEKLFF. The CDR3 bases are TGTGCCAGCAGCATTGGGGGACAGGGATATGAAAAACTGTTTTTT.

The chain links TRBV5-4 to TRBJ2-1; 9 bases line up with TRBD2. With V trimmed by 7 bases and J by 0 bases, 11 bases remained unmatched. The CDR3 consists of 17 residues. Germline values: CDR1 SGHNT, CDR2 YYREEE (reference sequence). The CDR3 loop is CASPSTSGPTSYNEQFF. CDR3 in DNA: TGTGCCAGCCCTTCCACTAGCGGGCCTACCTCCTACAATGAGCAGTTCTTC.

The chain is built from TRBV27 and TRBJ2-7, with 7 bases aligning to TRBD1. The germline V gene encodes CDR1 MNHEY and CDR2 SMNVEV (reference sequence). J was trimmed by 4 bases and V by 5 bases; bases with no gene match: 17. The length of the CDR3 is 17 residues. CDR3 protein: CASSRGPTGMPLYEQYF. CDR3 nucleotide sequence: TGTGCCAGCAGTAGGGGGCCCACAGGGATGCCCCTATACGAGCAGTACTTC.

This clone has more than one count but fewer than ten. J is TRBJ2-1 and V is TRBV5-4; D gene uncertain. Per the germline V gene, CDR1 is SGHNT and CDR2 is YYREEE (reference sequence). The CDR3 contains 16 residues. Deletions cut 5 bases from V and 0 bases from J, with 15 bases between. The CDR3 DNA follows: TGTGCCAGCAGTTACACGCGAGCCAGCTCCTACAATGAGCAGTTCTTC. The encoded protein is CASSYTRASSYNEQFF.

The rearrangement uses TRBV11-3 and TRBJ2-1; 10 bases align to TRBD1. This CDR3 comprises 14 residues. Germline CDR1 reads SGHNT; CDR2 reads YENEEA. The J segment lost 8 bases and the V segment lost 5 bases, leaving 6 bases of the junction unmatched. The CDR3 spells CASSPGTGDHEQFF. In nucleotides, the CDR3 is TGTGCCAGCAGCCCCGGGACAGGGGACCATGAGCAGTTCTTC. The variable domain in full, completed from reference TRBV11-3 and TRBJ2-1, reads EAGVVQSPRYKIIEKKQPVAFWCNPISGHNTLYWYLQNLGQGPELLIRYENEEAVDDSQLPKDRFSAERLKGVDSTLKIQPAELGDSAVYLCASSPGTGDHEQFFGPGTRLTVL.

The rearrangement links TRBV19 to TRBJ2-4, with 8 positions matching TRBD2. The germline CDR1 and CDR2 sequences are LNHDA and SQIVND (reference sequence). Germline trimming cut 8 bases from V and 0 bases from J; bases unmatched to any gene: 6. The CDR3 sequence is 15 residues long. The CDR3 nucleotides are TGTGCCAGTTCCCGCGGGGGGCTAGCCAAAAACATTCAGTACTTC. Its protein is CASSRGGLAKNIQYF.

This chain's CDR3 is CASSLRDRGNSPLHF. The CDR3 nucleotides are TGTGCCAGCAGCCTCCGGGACAGGGGGAATTCACCCCTCCACTTT. V is TRBV11-2 and J is TRBJ1-6; 11 bases fit TRBD1. Germline assignment: CDR1 SGHAT and CDR2 FQNNGV. V shed 5 bases and J 7 bases; nucleotides not matched to a gene: 4. The CDR3 totals 15 residues.

The chain couples TRBV29-1 to TRBJ2-7; D might be TRBD2 (7 bases). V was clipped by 1 base and J by 5 bases, with 18 bases between them. The V gene's germline CDR1 is SQVTM and CDR2 ANQGSEA. CDR3 length: 15 residues. For the CDR3, the DNA is TGCAGCGTTGAAGGAGGGCAGGGGAGGGTAGACGAGCAGTACTTC. Amino acid sequence: CSVEGGQGRVDEQYF.

The chain joins TRBV4-2 to TRBJ2-1; D not certain. CDR1 is LGHNA, CDR2 YNFKEQ, per germline. Deletions cut 0 bases from V and 8 bases from J, with 8 bases between. The CDR3 has 13 amino acids. The CDR3 reads CASSQDRIDEQFF. CDR3 coding DNA: TGTGCCAGCAGCCAAGATCGAATTGATGAGCAGTTCTTC.

V is TRBV5-1 and J is TRBJ1-2; no clear D gene. The CDR3 has 16 residues. Germline values: CDR1 SGHRS, CDR2 YFSETQ. The V and J ends lost 0 bases and 1 base respectively, with 13 bases between them. The CDR3 region is CASSLDGPLNNYGYTF. Here the CDR3 DNA reads TGCGCCAGCAGCTTGGACGGACCACTTAATAACTATGGCTACACCTTC.

The CDR3 loop reads CASSLAASSYNSPLHF. DNA of the CDR3: TGCGCCAGCAGCTTGGCCGCGAGCTCCTATAATTCACCCCTCCACTTT. The chain recombines TRBV5-1 with TRBJ1-6; D is ambiguous. Germline V CDR1 and CDR2: SGHRS, YFSETQ. The CDR3 is made up of 16 amino acids. Trimming took off 0 bases at V and 0 bases at J, with 7 bases between the two ends.

This clone has only one observation. This rearrangement joins TRBV14 to TRBJ2-1, with TRBD2 matching 13 bases. Germline CDR1 SGHDN, CDR2 FVKESK. Trimming took 4 bases from V and 9 from J; bases not matched to a gene: 6. This CDR3 has 15 amino acids. CDR3 sequence (DNA): TGTGCCAGCAGCCGGACTAGCGGGAGTGTAGGTGAGCAGTTCTTC. Amino acid sequence: CASSRTSGSVGEQFF.

The chain uses TRBV2 and TRBJ2-1, with D perhaps TRBD2 (6 bases). The germline V gene encodes CDR1 SNHLY and CDR2 FYNNEI. The ends were cut back, 2 bases at V and 10 bases at J, with 12 bases in the middle. The CDR3 sequence is 13 residues long. This chain's CDR3 is CASSEQAGIEQFF. The CDR3 DNA reads TGTGCCAGCAGTGAACAGGCGGGAATCGAGCAGTTCTTC.

The rearrangement links TRBV11-3 to TRBJ2-1, with D maybe TRBD2 (6 bases). There are 16 residues in the CDR3. V lost 5 bases to trimming and J lost 3 bases, with 17 bases between them. In germline, CDR1 is SGHNT, CDR2 YENEEA. CDR3 protein: CASSPVGGASYNEQFF. The CDR3 DNA reads TGTGCCAGCAGCCCCGTCGGGGGAGCTAGCTACAATGAGCAGTTCTTC.

V usage is TRBV5-1 and J usage is TRBJ2-2; D unresolved. Trimming removed 5 bases at V and 7 bases at J, with 15 bases between. This CDR3 is 14 amino acids long. Germline V lookup: CDR1 SGHRS, CDR2 YFSETQ. In DNA, the CDR3 is TGCGCCAGCAGGCCCACTACTACGGTCGGGGAGCTGTTTTTT. Protein product: CASRPTTTVGELFF.

The chain employs TRBV2 and TRBJ1-1; the D gene is possibly TRBD1 (5 bases). Looked up from germline, CDR1 is SNHLY and CDR2 is FYNNEI. The CDR3 covers 13 residues. Trimming removed 5 bases at V and 7 bases at J, with 14 bases between. For the CDR3, the DNA is TGTGCCAGCAGTTCCCAGTCGCAGGGTGAAGCTTTCTTT. Translated: CASSSQSQGEAFF.

The V and J genes are TRBV27 and TRBJ2-1; a possible D gene is TRBD2 (5 bases). Per germline, CDR1 MNHEY and CDR2 SMNVEV (reference sequence). Deletions cut 1 base from V and 12 bases from J, with 13 bases between. CDR3 length: 13 residues. This CDR3 reads CASSLLTSGGQFF. DNA of the CDR3: TGTGCCAGCAGTTTATTAACGAGCGGTGGGCAGTTCTTC.

V usage is TRBV25-1 and J usage is TRBJ1-1; a possible D gene is TRBD1 (6 bases). Germline V lookup: CDR1 MGHDK, CDR2 SYGVNS. CDR3 length: 13 amino acids. V was pared by 6 bases and J by 3 bases, with 11 bases between. In DNA form, the CDR3 reads TGTGCCAGCAGCCCGACAGGTGACACTGAAGCTTTCTTT. Its translation is CASSPTGDTEAFF.